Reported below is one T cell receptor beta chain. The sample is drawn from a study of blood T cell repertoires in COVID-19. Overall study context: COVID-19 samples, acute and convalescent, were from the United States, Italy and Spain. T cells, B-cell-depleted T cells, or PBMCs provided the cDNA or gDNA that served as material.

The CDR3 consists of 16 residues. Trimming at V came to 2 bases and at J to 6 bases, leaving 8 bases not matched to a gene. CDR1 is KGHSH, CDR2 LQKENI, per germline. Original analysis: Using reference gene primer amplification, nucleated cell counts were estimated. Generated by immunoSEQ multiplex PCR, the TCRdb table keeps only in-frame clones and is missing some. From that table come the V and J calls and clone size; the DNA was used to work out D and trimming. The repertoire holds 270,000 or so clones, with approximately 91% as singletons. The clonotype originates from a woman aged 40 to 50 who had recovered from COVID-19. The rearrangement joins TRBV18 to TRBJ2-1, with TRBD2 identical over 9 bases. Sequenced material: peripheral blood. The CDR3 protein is CASSPSNAGGSNEQFF. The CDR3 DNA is TGTGCCAGCTCACCATCCAATGCGGGGGGGAGCAATGAGCAGTTCTTC.